The 29 T cell receptor beta chains presented below share a single source sample, sequenced in a study of beta chain features in type 1 diabetes. No cognate antigen is known for these TCRs. Findings and caveats of the study: Researchers report that Type 1 diabetes patients had moderately but significantly shorter TCRB CDR3s across all four CD4+ subsets.

All of the isolated RNA was reverse transcribed, so expressed TCRB transcripts were sequenced. Profiled with immunoSEQ multiplex PCR; TCRdb holds only in-frame clones, not every one. The repertoire holds some 330,000 clones, with roughly 12% as singletons. Sequencing was performed on naive CD4+ T cells from blood. These receptors were taken from a young woman with type 1 diabetes.

This clone was seen only a few times. V is TRBV18 and J is TRBJ1-6; D is perhaps TRBD1 (5 bases). The CDR3 contains 16 residues. Trimming cost V 0 bases and J 6 bases, with 12 bases left between them. Germline values: CDR1 KGHSH, CDR2 LQKENI. CDR3 amino acids: CASSPPSQGGNSPLHF. Here the CDR3 DNA reads TGTGCCAGCTCACCACCGTCTCAGGGCGGTAATTCACCCCTCCACTTT.

A few counts support this clone. The J gene is TRBJ2-1, the V gene TRBV28; 7 bases line up with TRBD2. Germline V gene data show CDR1 as MDHEN and CDR2 as SYDVKM. The CDR3 length is 16 residues. With 4 bases clipped from V and 3 bases from J, the junction kept 9 bases outside the gene matches. The CDR3 loop is CASSSGSSGDYNEQFF. For the CDR3, the DNA is TGTGCCAGCAGTTCGGGATCTAGCGGAGACTACAATGAGCAGTTCTTC.

This clone showed up just a few times. The chain carries TRBV30 and TRBJ1-5; TRBD1 matches at 10 bases. The CDR3 is 14 amino acids. The junction had 5 bases not matched to a gene; V was cut back by 3 bases and J by 6 bases. From germline, CDR1 is GTSNPN and CDR2 SVGIG (reference sequence). CDR3 protein: CAWSGGQGVQPQHF. For the CDR3, the DNA is TGTGCCTGGAGCGGAGGACAGGGGGTTCAGCCCCAGCATTTT.

Only a few counts were recorded for this clone. The J gene is TRBJ1-2, the V gene TRBV7-2, with 8 bases fitting TRBD1. CDR1 and CDR2 from the germline V gene are SGHTA and FQGNSA. The CDR3 contains 14 residues. Trimming at V came to 5 bases and at J to 5 bases, leaving 7 bases not matched to a gene. CDR3 DNA: TGTGCCAGCAGCATGGGACAGGAGCCGTATGGCTACACCTTC. Translating it yields CASSMGQEPYGYTF.

This clone has a handful of counts. V and J are TRBV7-2 and TRBJ2-3; D gene uncertain. The CDR3 runs 12 residues. Trimming removed 1 base from V and 6 bases from J, with 5 bases in between. In germline, CDR1 is SGHTA, CDR2 FQGNSA. CDR3 nucleotide sequence: TGTGCCAGCAGCTTAGTGGAGGATACGCAGTATTTT. Protein sequence: CASSLVEDTQYF.

This clone occurred a few times. This chain joins TRBV14 and TRBJ2-3; 8 bases match TRBD2. The J segment lost 3 bases and the V segment lost 3 bases, leaving 5 bases of the junction unmatched. CDR3 length: 15 amino acids. Per the germline V gene, CDR1 is SGHDN and CDR2 is FVKESK. DNA of the CDR3: TGTGCCAGCAGCCATGAGCGGGGGCGTACAGATACGCAGTATTTT. It codes for CASSHERGRTDTQYF.

There are a few counts of this clone. The rearrangement links TRBV5-6 to TRBJ2-6; possibly TRBD2 for D (6 bases). The CDR3 contains 17 residues. CDR1 is SGHDT and CDR2 is YYEEEE in the germline V gene. V lost 0 bases and J 2 bases, leaving 12 bases between the germline ends. The CDR3 loop is CASSLDFGGTGANVLTF. CDR3 coding DNA: TGTGCCAGCAGCTTGGATTTTGGGGGGACTGGGGCCAACGTCCTGACTTTC.

Regarding this clone: At one end, the junction sequence differs from germline, possibly due to a read error. The rearrangement links TRBV5-1 to TRBJ2-3; 12 bases are a match to TRBD2. Germline lookup yields CDR1 SGHRS and CDR2 YFSETQ. This CDR3 has 16 residues. For the CDR3, the DNA is TGCGCCAGCAGCCCGACTAGCGGGAGAGGCACGGATACGCAGTATTTT. It is translated as CASSPTSGRGTDTQYF.

The gene calls are TRBV15 and TRBJ2-2; D not certain. Trimming stripped 1 base from V and 5 bases from J, with 5 bases between. The CDR3 sequence is 13 residues long. From germline, CDR1 is LNHNV and CDR2 YYDKDF (reference sequence). This CDR3 reads CATSRASTGELFF. CDR3 coding DNA: TGTGCCACCAGCAGAGCTAGTACCGGGGAGCTGTTTTTT.

The CDR3 reads CASSEGALAYNEQFF. The CDR3 DNA follows: TGTGCCAGCAGTGAAGGGGCCTTAGCCTACAATGAGCAGTTCTTC. The chain has TRBV6-1 and TRBJ2-1; D unresolved. From germline, CDR1 is MNHNS and CDR2 SASEGT. Trimming took 1 base from V and 2 from J, leaving 9 bases between them. The CDR3 consists of 15 residues.

CDR3 residues: CATSRDWAGGNEQFF. In nucleotides, the CDR3 is TGTGCCACCAGCAGAGATTGGGCAGGAGGAAATGAGCAGTTCTTC. This chain joins TRBV15 and TRBJ2-1; a possible D gene is TRBD2 (5 bases). V lost 0 bases to trimming and J lost 7 bases, with 13 bases between them. This CDR3 region has 15 residues. CDR1 and CDR2 (germline): LNHNV, YYDKDF (reference sequence).

The CDR3 DNA reads TGTGCCAGCAGCTTAAGGGGGACTAGCGGGAGCACCTTGGAGACCCAGTACTTC. Protein product: CASSLRGTSGSTLETQYF. The chain is built from TRBV7-9 and TRBJ2-5; 14 bases line up with TRBD2. This CDR3 spans 18 amino acids. Germline V gene sequence: CDR1 SEHNR, CDR2 FQNEAQ (reference sequence). V was clipped by 2 bases and J by 5 bases; unmatched bases: 10.

The chain carries TRBV9 and TRBJ2-1; TRBD2 matches 9 bases. Trimming at V came to 0 bases and at J to 7 bases, leaving 17 bases not matched to a gene. Germline lookup yields CDR1 SGDLS and CDR2 YYNGEE. This CDR3 region has 19 residues. The chain's CDR3 is CASSVDVRGGAGGWNEQFF. In DNA form, the CDR3 reads TGTGCCAGCAGCGTAGACGTGCGGGGAGGCGCGGGAGGGTGGAATGAGCAGTTCTTC.

This clone was seen a handful of times. The chain recombines TRBV7-2 with TRBJ2-1; no firm D call. CDR1 is SGHTA and CDR2 is FQGNSA in the germline V gene. The CDR3 extends over 14 amino acids. Trimming cost V 6 bases and J 0 bases, with 9 bases left between them. The CDR3 spells CASRSLSSYNEQFF. CDR3 sequence (DNA): TGTGCCAGCAGGTCCCTTAGCTCCTACAATGAGCAGTTCTTC.

The V gene is TRBV7-2, the J gene TRBJ2-2; the D gene is possibly TRBD1 (5 bases). The CDR3 spans 15 residues. Per the germline V gene, CDR1 is SGHTA and CDR2 is FQGNSA. Trimming removed 6 bases from V and 6 bases from J, with 17 bases in between. The CDR3 DNA is TGTGCCAGCAGAGTTAGTGGGGCTGGTTCCGGGGAGCTGTTTTTT. This translates into CASRVSGAGSGELFF. Together with reference TRBV7-2 and TRBJ2-2, the CDR3 gives the full variable domain: GAGVSQSPSNKVTEKGKDVELRCDPISGHTALYWYRQSLGQGLEFLIYFQGNSAPDKSGLPSDRFSAERTGGSVSTLTIQRTQQEDSAVYLCASRVSGAGSGELFFGEGSRLTVL.

This clone showed up just a few times. This chain links TRBV4-3 with TRBJ2-7; 11 nucleotides match TRBD2. This CDR3 comprises 18 residues. The germline gives CDR1 LGHNA, CDR2 YSLEER. V was clipped by 0 bases and J by 3 bases; unmatched bases: 10. The CDR3 DNA is TGCGCCAGCAGCCAAGATGCCCTAGCGGGAGGAGGGCGCTACGAGCAGTACTTC. Its translation is CASSQDALAGGGRYEQYF.

Only a few counts were recorded for this clone. The rearrangement uses TRBV7-2 and TRBJ1-5; 9 nucleotides line up with TRBD1. The CDR3 has 16 residues. V gave up 4 bases and J gave up 6 bases; unmatched junction bases: 10. Germline CDR1 reads SGHTA; CDR2 reads FQGNSA. The CDR3 here is CASSSQDRGGSQPQHF. The CDR3 nucleotides are TGTGCCAGCAGCTCCCAGGACAGGGGCGGATCTCAGCCCCAGCATTTT. The whole variable domain, remainder taken from reference TRBV7-2 and TRBJ1-5, is GAGVSQSPSNKVTEKGKDVELRCDPISGHTALYWYRQSLGQGLEFLIYFQGNSAPDKSGLPSDRFSAERTGGSVSTLTIQRTQQEDSAVYLCASSSQDRGGSQPQHFGDGTRLSIL.

This chain links TRBV28 with TRBJ1-1, with D hard to call. CDR1 is MDHEN and CDR2 is SYDVKM in the germline V gene. The V and J ends lost 2 bases and 6 bases respectively, with 7 bases between them. The CDR3 runs 12 residues. The CDR3 sequence: CASSLSHAEAFF. The CDR3 DNA reads TGTGCCAGCAGTTTAAGCCACGCTGAAGCTTTCTTT.

This clone has a single count. The rearrangement links TRBV7-9 to TRBJ2-7, with D perhaps matching TRBD2 (5 bases). Trimming removed 7 bases at V and 9 bases at J, with 19 bases between. The germline V gene encodes CDR1 SEHNR and CDR2 FQNEAQ (reference sequence). The CDR3 loop spans 13 amino acids. The CDR3 is CASTRYGKGAQYF. DNA for the CDR3: TGTGCCAGCACGAGGTACGGGAAGGGTGCGCAGTACTTC.

For the CDR3, the DNA is TGTGCCAGCAGTTTGTTCGGACAGAACACTGAAGCTTTCTTT. Its translation: CASSLFGQNTEAFF. This chain uses TRBV28 with TRBJ1-1, with a possible D match to TRBD1 (5 bases). Germline lookup yields CDR1 MDHEN and CDR2 SYDVKM. The CDR3 runs to 14 residues. V lost 3 bases and J lost 1, with 9 bases in between.

The chain is built from TRBV5-4 and TRBJ2-1, with 11 bases fitting TRBD2. CDR1 and CDR2 from the germline V gene are SGHNT and YYREEE (reference sequence). Losses at the gene ends were 5 bases for V and 9 bases for J; bases not matched to a gene: 13. CDR3 length: 16 residues. The CDR3 region has the DNA TGTGCCAGCAGTTCAAAGGCACTAGCGGGAGTAGGTGAGCAGTTCTTC. This gives the protein CASSSKALAGVGEQFF.

This clone was counted a few times. Other DNA sequences in this sample translate to the same CDR3. The rearrangement joins TRBV7-9 to TRBJ1-1, with D perhaps matching TRBD1 (5 bases). Germline-derived CDR1 and CDR2 are SEHNR and FQNEAQ (reference sequence). CDR3 length: 12 amino acids. V lost 1 base, J lost 6 bases, and 6 bases lay in between. Here the CDR3 DNA reads TGTGCCAGCAGCTTAGGACAGTCTGAAGCTTTCTTT. Protein: CASSLGQSEAFF. The entire variable domain, with the rest obtained from reference TRBV7-9 and TRBJ1-1, is as follows: DTGVSQNPRHKITKRGQNVTFRCDPISEHNRLYWYRQTLGQGPEFLTYFQNEAQLEKSRLLSDRFSAERPKGSFSTLEIQRTEQGDSAMYLCASSLGQSEAFFGQGTRLTVV.

Of note for this clone: The sample carries other DNA sequences with the same CDR3. This rearrangement joins TRBV25-1 to TRBJ1-5; 8 positions agree with TRBD1. The J segment lost 2 bases and the V segment lost 6 bases, leaving 3 bases of the junction unmatched. This CDR3 is built from 14 residues. Germline lookup yields CDR1 MGHDK and CDR2 SYGVNS. The CDR3 loop is CASRGTGGNQPQHF. CDR3 nucleotide sequence: TGTGCCAGCAGGGGGACAGGCGGCAATCAGCCCCAGCATTTT.

CDR3 amino acids: CASSGGQGRAGELFF. CDR3 coding DNA: TGCGCCAGCAGCGGGGGACAGGGAAGGGCCGGGGAGCTGTTTTTT. The gene calls are TRBV5-1 and TRBJ2-2, with 9 bases lining up with TRBD1. V was clipped by 4 bases and J by 6 bases; unmatched bases: 7. The germline CDR1 and CDR2 sequences are SGHRS and YFSETQ. This CDR3 is 15 amino acids long.

The V call is TRBV9, the J call TRBJ2-2, with D tentatively TRBD2 (6 bases). Trimming took off 4 bases at V and 1 base at J, with 17 bases between the two ends. This CDR3 is built from 17 residues. Germline V gene data show CDR1 as SGDLS and CDR2 as YYNGEE. The CDR3 sequence: CASSSHPGTWNTGELFF. The CDR3 nucleotides are TGTGCCAGCAGCTCTCATCCCGGGACTTGGAACACCGGGGAGCTGTTTTTT. The full variable domain, in which reference TRBV9 and TRBJ2-2 provide the parts outside the CDR3, is DSGVTQTPKHLITATGQRVTLRCSPRSGDLSVYWYQQSLDQGLQFLIQYYNGEERAKGNILERFSAQQFPDLHSELNLSSLELGDSALYFCASSSHPGTWNTGELFFGEGSRLTVL.

The chain combines TRBV29-1 with TRBJ1-1; D call uncertain. The germline V gene has CDR1 SQVTM and CDR2 ANQGSEA. The CDR3 totals 14 residues. V was clipped by 4 bases and J by 0 bases, with 12 bases between them. CDR3 DNA sequence: TGCAGCGTTGTTCTGAGGGAAATGAACACTGAAGCTTTCTTT. Residues: CSVVLREMNTEAFF.

The rearrangement links TRBV19 to TRBJ1-2; unclear D gene. The V end lost 8 bases, the J end lost 5 bases, and 12 bases lay between the germline ends. The CDR3 covers 12 residues. CDR1 and CDR2 from the germline V gene are LNHDA and SQIVND (reference sequence). DNA for the CDR3: TGTGCCAGTTTCAAGACATTGTATGGCTACACCTTC. Translating it yields CASFKTLYGYTF.

The chain couples TRBV2 to TRBJ1-5; no reliable D call. V was trimmed by 4 bases and J by 7 bases, leaving 8 bases between them. The CDR3 consists of 12 residues. Looked up from germline, CDR1 is SNHLY and CDR2 is FYNNEI. In nucleotides, the CDR3 is TGTGCCAGCAGTGGGGCCGACCAGCCCCAGCATTTT. This translates into CASSGADQPQHF.

This clone has a handful of counts. The chain combines TRBV7-9 with TRBJ2-3; TRBD2 might be the D (5 bases). Trimming pared 4 bases from V and 2 bases from J, leaving 13 bases between. Germline loops: CDR1 SEHNR, CDR2 FQNEAQ (reference sequence). The CDR3 contains 15 residues. This CDR3 is CASSSESGDTDTQYF. CDR3 bases: TGTGCCAGCAGCTCCGAGTCCGGGGACACAGATACGCAGTATTTT.